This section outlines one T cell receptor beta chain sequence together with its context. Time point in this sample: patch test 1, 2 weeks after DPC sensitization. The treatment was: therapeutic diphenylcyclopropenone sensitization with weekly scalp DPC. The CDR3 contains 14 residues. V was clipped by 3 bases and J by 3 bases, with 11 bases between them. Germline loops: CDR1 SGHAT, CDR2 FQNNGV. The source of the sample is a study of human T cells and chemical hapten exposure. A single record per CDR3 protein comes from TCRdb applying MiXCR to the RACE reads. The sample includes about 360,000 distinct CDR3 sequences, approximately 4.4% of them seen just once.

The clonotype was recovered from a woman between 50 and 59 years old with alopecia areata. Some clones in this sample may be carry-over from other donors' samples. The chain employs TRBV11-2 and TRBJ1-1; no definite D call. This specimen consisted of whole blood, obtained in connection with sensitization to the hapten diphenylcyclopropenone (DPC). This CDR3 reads CASSLSLGDTEAFF. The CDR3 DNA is TGTGCCAGCAGCTTGAGTCTTGGGGACACTGAAGCTTTCTTT.